These 26 T cell receptor beta chains came from one sample sequenced in a study of spatial heterogeneity in lung cancer. Findings of the study overall: The number of expanded tumor alpha and beta chains correlated with mutation number.

Specified time point: sample taken at primary tumor resection. Via MiXCR, TCRdb re-called the 5' RACE reads, giving one row per CDR3 protein. Of nearly 10,000 distinct CDR3 sequences detected, about 5.7% appear once; the ten largest clones hold 10%. Their recognized antigens are unknown. This specimen was lung tumor tissue, taken at surgery. The receptors were sampled from a male donor with early-stage non-small cell lung cancer.

This clonotype was picked up many times. Being off target in a library aimed at alpha chains, this beta chain has a size of little meaning. The rearrangement links TRBV20-1 to TRBJ2-2, with D uncertain. This CDR3 is 13 amino acids long. The V end was cut by 4 bases, the J end by 5 bases, with 11 bases between. Germline CDR1 DFQATT, CDR2 SNEGSKA (reference sequence). The CDR3 coding sequence is TGCAGTGCTACCGGTGCCGGGACCGGGGAGCTGTTTTTT. It translates to CSATGAGTGELFF.

This clonotype was observed many times. In a library made to pick up alpha chains, this beta chain is a stray read with a size that means little. The chain recombines TRBV11-2 with TRBJ2-7; 9 bases fit TRBD2. There are 16 residues in the CDR3. Germline assignment: CDR1 SGHAT and CDR2 FQNNGV. V lost 5 bases, J lost 4 bases, and 12 bases stayed unmatched. The CDR3 reads CASSLPGGSGSYEQYF. The CDR3 DNA reads TGTGCCAGCAGCCTACCCGGGGGTAGCGGGAGTTACGAGCAGTACTTC.

This clonotype was observed many times. Little can be read into the size of this beta chain, an off-target read in a library designed for alpha chains. The gene calls are TRBV7-9 and TRBJ1-5; the D gene is possibly TRBD1 (5 bases). CDR3 length: 14 residues. V shed 1 base and J shed 8 bases, with 12 bases lying between them. Germline CDR1 reads SEHNR; CDR2 reads FQNEAQ (reference sequence). CDR3 bases: TGTGCCAGCAGCTTAGGCGGGACCCTGGAGCCCCAGCATTTT. This encodes CASSLGGTLEPQHF.

Turning to this clonotype: Little can be read into the size of this beta chain, an off-target read in a library designed for alpha chains. The gene calls are TRBV3-1 and TRBJ2-5, with 11 bases aligning to TRBD2. CDR1 and CDR2 from the germline V gene are LGHDT and YNNKEL (reference sequence). The CDR3 extends over 16 amino acids. The V segment lost 4 bases and the J segment 2 bases; nucleotides outside the gene matches: 6. The CDR3 region is CASSPIRTSGQETQYF. The CDR3 DNA sequence: TGTGCCAGCAGCCCGATCCGGACTAGCGGGCAAGAGACCCAGTACTTC.

In its sample, this clonotype ranks as medium-sized. The library was prepared for alpha chains; this beta chain is a stray read, so its frequency means little. The chain has TRBV28 and TRBJ2-4; possibly TRBD2 for D (6 bases). The CDR3 has 15 amino acids. The germline CDR1 and CDR2 sequences are MDHEN and SYDVKM. V was cut by 8 bases and J by 2 bases, with 16 bases left in between. The CDR3 DNA is TGTGCCAGCGGATTAAGGGGAGGCTCCAAAAACATTCAGTACTTC. This translates into CASGLRGGSKNIQYF.

Relative to its sample, this clonotype is medium-sized. With the library built for alpha chains, this beta chain is off target and its frequency is not meaningful. The chain uses TRBV6-5 and TRBJ1-5, with 7 nucleotides matching TRBD1. The J segment lost 0 bases and the V segment lost 5 bases, leaving 4 bases of the junction unmatched. CDR3 length: 15 amino acids. Germline CDR1 is MNHEY and CDR2 is SVGAGI. The CDR3 is CASSNHRGSNQPQHF. CDR3 DNA sequence: TGTGCCAGCAGTAACCACAGGGGTAGCAATCAGCCCCAGCATTTT.

At least ten counts were recorded for this clonotype. The size of this beta chain means little, since it is a stray read in a library made for alpha chains. The DNA of the CDR3 is TGCAGTGCTCAACCCGCGGGAAGGGGCACCGGGGAGCTGTTTTTT. Its protein product is CSAQPAGRGTGELFF. The chain carries TRBV20-1 and TRBJ2-2; a weak D match, TRBD2 (6 bases). This CDR3 has 15 amino acids. V was cut by 5 bases and J by 4 bases, with 17 bases left in between. Germline CDR1 reads DFQATT; CDR2 reads SNEGSKA (reference sequence).

This clonotype was recorded once. A much larger clone lies one base from this, so it may be a read error. As an off-target read in a library built for alpha chains, this beta chain has a frequency of little significance. The chain recombines TRBV28 with TRBJ2-3; 7 bases are a match to TRBD2. The CDR3 is 16 residues long. The V gene's germline CDR1 is MDHEN and CDR2 SYDVKM. The CDR3 protein is CTSSSSTSFLLDTQYF. The CDR3 DNA reads as TGTACCAGCAGTTCCTCGACTAGCTTTCTGTTGGATACGCAGTATTTT.

This clonotype was detected a few times. This beta chain is a stray sequence in a library constructed for alpha chains; its clone size is not meaningful. The genes are TRBV20-1 and TRBJ2-7, with 7 bases that match TRBD2. The trim removed 6 bases at V and 9 bases at J, leaving 5 bases unmatched. Per the germline V gene, CDR1 is DFQATT and CDR2 is SNEGSKA (reference sequence). The CDR3 has 10 residues. The CDR3 DNA follows: TGCAGTGCCTGGGAGGGGACGCAGTACTTC. Translating it yields CSAWEGTQYF.

This clonotype was recorded many times. As an off-target read in a library built for alpha chains, this beta chain has a frequency of little significance. The CDR3 is CASSPRGGYYGYTF. The CDR3 DNA follows: TGTGCCAGCAGTCCTAGGGGAGGCTACTATGGCTACACCTTC. The chain joins TRBV12-3 or TRBV12-4 to TRBJ1-2, with a weak D call TRBD1 (5 bases). The CDR3 loop spans 14 amino acids. V was trimmed by 5 bases and J by 3 bases, leaving 13 bases between them.

In its sample, this clonotype was seen many times. This beta chain represents an off-target read in a library built for alpha chains; its size is of limited meaning. The gene calls are TRBV6-5 and TRBJ2-7; D uncertain. The CDR3 runs to 15 residues. Germline V lookup: CDR1 MNHEY, CDR2 SVGAGI. Trimming stripped 10 bases from V and 2 bases from J, with 21 bases between. CDR3 DNA: TGTGCCACGTTTTCGGGTGCGAATAAGGCCTACGAGCAGTACTTC. Its translation is CATFSGANKAYEQYF.

This clonotype is classed as medium-sized. The library was designed around alpha chains, so this beta chain is a stray read whose abundance carries little weight. The gene calls are TRBV20-1 and TRBJ1-6; D remains ambiguous. Germline CDR1 reads DFQATT; CDR2 reads SNEGSKA (reference sequence). The CDR3 totals 12 residues. The V end lost 3 bases, the J end lost 10 bases, and 10 bases lay between the germline ends. Written as DNA, the CDR3 is TGCAGTGCTAGGGACTTGGTATCACCCCTCCACTTT. Protein: CSARDLVSPLHF.

This clonotype has ten or more counts. This beta chain came through as a stray read in a library set up for alpha chains, and its size says little. The chain combines TRBV5-1 with TRBJ1-1, with TRBD1 matching 7 bases. The length of the CDR3 is 15 residues. Germline-derived CDR1 and CDR2 are SGHRS and YFSETQ. Germline trimming cut 4 bases from V and 0 bases from J; bases unmatched to any gene: 6. The CDR3 sequence: CASSLRQGLNTEAFF. The CDR3 nucleotides read TGCGCCAGCAGCCTAAGACAGGGTCTGAACACTGAAGCTTTCTTT.

The sample holds many counts of this clonotype. This beta chain turned up in a library designed for alpha chains; as an off-target read, its abundance says little. The chain is built from TRBV28 and TRBJ1-2; D unresolved. There are 15 residues in the CDR3. Germline assignment: CDR1 MDHEN and CDR2 SYDVKM. Between the trimmed V and J ends, which lost 3 bases and 0 bases, there was a span of 11 bases. CDR3 sequence (DNA): TGTGCCAGCAGTTTCCTCTGGCAGTCTAACTATGGCTACACCTTC. Translated: CASSFLWQSNYGYTF.

In this sample, this clonotype is medium-sized. This beta chain lies outside the target of a library built for alpha chains; its clone size means little. The chain carries TRBV7-2 and TRBJ2-3; 7 bases match TRBD2. Trimming took 5 bases from V and 2 from J; bases not matched to a gene: 7. The CDR3 is made up of 15 amino acids. CDR1 and CDR2 (germline): SGHTA, FQGNSA. CDR3 DNA: TGTGCCAGCAGCCCGGAAGCGGGACCCACAGATACGCAGTATTTT. Encoded protein: CASSPEAGPTDTQYF. Based on the CDR3 plus reference TRBV7-2 and TRBJ2-3, the full variable domain is GAGVSQSPSNKVTEKGKDVELRCDPISGHTALYWYRQSLGQGLEFLIYFQGNSAPDKSGLPSDRFSAERTGGSVSTLTIQRTQQEDSAVYLCASSPEAGPTDTQYFGPGTRLTVL.

This clonotype turned up a few times. As an off-target read in a library built for alpha chains, this beta chain has a frequency of little significance. The chain employs TRBV9 and TRBJ2-6; TRBD1 is a possible D gene (7 bases). Between the trimmed V and J ends, which lost 2 bases and 11 bases, there was a span of 14 bases. CDR1 is SGDLS and CDR2 is YYNGEE in the germline V gene. The CDR3 length is 14 residues. Here the CDR3 reads CASSVRDSTYVLTF. The CDR3 nucleotides are TGTGCCAGCAGCGTGCGGGACAGTACGTACGTCCTGACTTTC. The full variable domain, in which reference TRBV9 and TRBJ2-6 provide the parts outside the CDR3, is DSGVTQTPKHLITATGQRVTLRCSPRSGDLSVYWYQQSLDQGLQFLIQYYNGEERAKGNILERFSAQQFPDLHSELNLSSLELGDSALYFCASSVRDSTYVLTFGAGSRLTVL.

At least ten counts were recorded for this clonotype. Since the library was made to target alpha chains, this beta chain is a stray read and its abundance is not meaningful. This chain uses TRBV20-1 with TRBJ2-3; 8 nucleotides line up with TRBD2. Germline-derived CDR1 and CDR2 are DFQATT and SNEGSKA (reference sequence). V trimming: 6 bases; J trimming: 3 bases; junction bases outside the gene matches: 8. The length of the CDR3 is 14 residues. The CDR3 loop reads CSAGSGRRTDTQYF. The CDR3 region has the DNA TGCAGTGCGGGAAGCGGGAGACGAACAGATACGCAGTATTTT.

This clonotype was detected many times. As an off-target read in a library built for alpha chains, this beta chain has a frequency of little significance. The chain is built from TRBV6-1 and TRBJ2-4; no clear D. With 6 bases removed from V and 3 bases from J, the gap between germline ends came to 9 bases. Per the germline V gene, CDR1 is MNHNS and CDR2 is SASEGT. The CDR3 consists of 13 residues. The CDR3 protein is CASRPPGKNIQYF. The CDR3 coding sequence is TGTGCCAGCAGGCCGCCTGGCAAAAACATTCAGTACTTC.

The table lists this clonotype with many counts. Found in a library prepared for alpha chains, this beta chain is an off-target read, and its abundance has little meaning. This sequence joins TRBV24-1 and TRBJ1-5; weak D call: TRBD1 (6 bases). CDR1 is KGHDR, CDR2 SFDVKD, per germline. V was pared by 3 bases and J by 7 bases, with 15 bases between. The CDR3 spans 15 residues. CDR3 sequence: CATSDQQTGNQPQHF. As DNA, the CDR3 is TGTGCCACCAGTGATCAGCAAACAGGGAACCAGCCCCAGCATTTT.

By its share, this clonotype is medium-sized. The library was prepared for alpha chains; this beta chain is a stray read, so its frequency means little. V is TRBV24-1 and J is TRBJ2-3; no reliable D call. In germline, CDR1 is KGHDR, CDR2 SFDVKD. V shed 8 bases and J shed 4 bases, with 9 bases lying between them. The CDR3 runs 12 residues. In DNA, the CDR3 is TGTGCCACCAACAGCCCTTCAGATACGCAGTATTTT. It specifies CATNSPSDTQYF.

As regards this clonotype: This beta chain is an off-target read within a library intended for alpha chains, so its frequency means little. The J gene is TRBJ1-1, the V gene TRBV13, with D tentatively TRBD1 (5 bases). Looked up from germline, CDR1 is PRHDT and CDR2 is FYEKMQ (reference sequence). The V gene lost 3 bases and the J gene lost 2 bases, with 10 bases spanning the gap. This CDR3 region has 14 residues. The CDR3, as DNA: TGTGCCAGCAGCTTGGGGGAAAGTAACACTGAAGCTTTCTTT. Amino acids: CASSLGESNTEAFF.

This clonotype has at least ten counts. The library was designed around alpha chains, so this beta chain is a stray read whose abundance carries little weight. The chain couples TRBV20-1 to TRBJ2-1, with TRBD2 identical over 11 bases. The CDR3 has 14 residues. Trimming took 6 bases from V and 6 from J; bases not matched to a gene: 7. The germline V gene has CDR1 DFQATT and CDR2 SNEGSKA (reference sequence). This CDR3 reads CSALAGGLINEQFF. The DNA for the CDR3 is TGCAGTGCGTTAGCGGGGGGGCTTATCAATGAGCAGTTCTTC.

This clonotype was seen many times. Since the library was made to target alpha chains, this beta chain is a stray read and its abundance is not meaningful. The chain carries TRBV2 and TRBJ2-7; 7 bases align to TRBD2. There are 11 residues in the CDR3. Unmatched junction bases numbered 4, after V lost 8 bases and J lost 6 bases. Germline CDR1 SNHLY, CDR2 FYNNEI. In DNA, the CDR3 is TGTGCCAGCGGGAGGGAAGGCGAGCAGTACTTC. Translated, it gives CASGREGEQYF.

With regard to this clonotype: In a library made to pick up alpha chains, this beta chain is a stray read with a size that means little. CDR3 amino acids: CASMRWGLETQYF. The CDR3 bases are TGTGCCAGCATGCGATGGGGATTGGAGACCCAGTACTTC. The chain has TRBV6-1 and TRBJ2-5; D is unclear. The CDR3 runs 13 residues. Germline V CDR1 and CDR2: MNHNS, SASEGT. V was cut by 7 bases and J by 5 bases, with 14 bases left in between.

The table lists this clonotype with many counts. This beta chain lies outside the target of a library built for alpha chains; its clone size means little. The chain uses TRBV5-1 and TRBJ2-7; TRBD2 is a possible D gene (5 bases). The CDR3 runs to 15 residues. V was trimmed by 5 bases and J by 5 bases, leaving 20 bases between them. CDR1 is SGHRS and CDR2 is YFSETQ in the germline V gene. The CDR3: CASSMSGGPLDEQYF. DNA of the CDR3: TGCGCCAGCAGTATGAGCGGAGGACCCCTCGACGAGCAGTACTTC.

As concerns this clonotype: A library made for alpha chains picked up this beta chain off target, so its size means little. The chain has TRBV19 and TRBJ1-1; D is perhaps TRBD1 (5 bases). The CDR3 is made up of 14 amino acids. Trimming cost V 6 bases and J 5 bases, with 16 bases left between them. Looked up from germline, CDR1 is LNHDA and CDR2 is SQIVND (reference sequence). The CDR3 bases are TGTGCCAGTAGCCAATCGGGGGGGAGTACTGAAGCTTTCTTT. Translating gives CASSQSGGSTEAFF.